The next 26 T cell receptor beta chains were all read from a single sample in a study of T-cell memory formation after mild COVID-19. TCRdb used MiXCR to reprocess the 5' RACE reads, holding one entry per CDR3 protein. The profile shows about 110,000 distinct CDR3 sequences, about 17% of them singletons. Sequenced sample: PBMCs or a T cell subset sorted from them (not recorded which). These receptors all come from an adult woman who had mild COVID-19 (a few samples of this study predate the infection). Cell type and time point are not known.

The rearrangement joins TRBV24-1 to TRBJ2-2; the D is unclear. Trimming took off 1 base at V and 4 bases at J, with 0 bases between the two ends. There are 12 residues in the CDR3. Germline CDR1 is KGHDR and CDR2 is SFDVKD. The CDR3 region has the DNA TGTGCCACCAGTGATTTCACCGGGGAGCTGTTTTTT. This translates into CATSDFTGELFF.

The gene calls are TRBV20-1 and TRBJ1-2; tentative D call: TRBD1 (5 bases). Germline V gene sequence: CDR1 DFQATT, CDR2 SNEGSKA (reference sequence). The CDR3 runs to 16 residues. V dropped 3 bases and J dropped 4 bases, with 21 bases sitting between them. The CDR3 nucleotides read TGCAGTGCTAGTGAACAGTCACTCGCGGGGGGCTATGGCTACACCTTC. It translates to CSASEQSLAGGYGYTF.

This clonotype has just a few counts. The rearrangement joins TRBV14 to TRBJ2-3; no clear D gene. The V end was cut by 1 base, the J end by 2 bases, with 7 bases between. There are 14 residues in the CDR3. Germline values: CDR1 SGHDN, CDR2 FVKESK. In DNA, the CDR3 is TGTGCCAGCAGCCAAGGGTCGGACACAGATACGCAGTATTTT. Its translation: CASSQGSDTDTQYF.

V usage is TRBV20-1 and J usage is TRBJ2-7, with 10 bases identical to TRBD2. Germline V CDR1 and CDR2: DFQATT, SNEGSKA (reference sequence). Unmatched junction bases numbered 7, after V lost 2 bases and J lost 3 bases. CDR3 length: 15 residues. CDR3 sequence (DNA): TGCAGTGCTAGAAAACTAGCGGGATATCGCTACGAGCAGTACTTC. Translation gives CSARKLAGYRYEQYF.

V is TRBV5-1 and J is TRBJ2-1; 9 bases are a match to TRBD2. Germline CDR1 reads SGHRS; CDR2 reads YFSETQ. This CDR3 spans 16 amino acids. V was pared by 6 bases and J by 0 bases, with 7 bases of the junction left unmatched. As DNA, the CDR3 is TGCGCCAGCACGTGGGCGGGAGGGAGCTCCTACAATGAGCAGTTCTTC. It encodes CASTWAGGSSYNEQFF.

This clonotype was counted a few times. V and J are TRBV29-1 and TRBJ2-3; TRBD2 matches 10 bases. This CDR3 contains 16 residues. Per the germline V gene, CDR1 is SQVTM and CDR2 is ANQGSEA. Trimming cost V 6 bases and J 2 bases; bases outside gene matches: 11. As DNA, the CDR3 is TGCAGCGTCGCGGGACTAGCGATACGTCACACAGATACGCAGTATTTT. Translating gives CSVAGLAIRHTDTQYF.

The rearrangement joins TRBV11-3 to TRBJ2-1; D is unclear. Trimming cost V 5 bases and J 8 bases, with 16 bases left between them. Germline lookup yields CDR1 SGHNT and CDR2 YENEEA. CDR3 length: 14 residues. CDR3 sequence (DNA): TGTGCCAGCAGCCCCGTCCTTGGAGCCCATGAGCAGTTCTTC. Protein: CASSPVLGAHEQFF.

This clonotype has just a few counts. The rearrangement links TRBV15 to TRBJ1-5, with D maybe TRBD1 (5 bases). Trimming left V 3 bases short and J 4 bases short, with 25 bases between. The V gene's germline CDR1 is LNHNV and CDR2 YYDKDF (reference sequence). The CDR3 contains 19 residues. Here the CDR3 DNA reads TGTGCCACCAGCAGCCTAGACTTGAGGACAAGAGATCCTAATCAGCCCCAGCATTTT. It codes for CATSSLDLRTRDPNQPQHF.

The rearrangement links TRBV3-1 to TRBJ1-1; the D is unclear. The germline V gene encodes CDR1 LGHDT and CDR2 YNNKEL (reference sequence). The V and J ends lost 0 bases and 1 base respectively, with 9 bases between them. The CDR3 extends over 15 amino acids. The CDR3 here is CASSQDRHQNTEAFF. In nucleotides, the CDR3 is TGTGCCAGCAGCCAAGATCGCCACCAGAACACTGAAGCTTTCTTT.

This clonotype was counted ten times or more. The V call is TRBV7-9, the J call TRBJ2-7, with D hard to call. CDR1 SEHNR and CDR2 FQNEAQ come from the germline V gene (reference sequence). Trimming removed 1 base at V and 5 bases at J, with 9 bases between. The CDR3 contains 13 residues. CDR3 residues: CASSLVSRDEQYF. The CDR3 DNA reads TGTGCCAGCAGCTTAGTATCTCGGGACGAGCAGTACTTC.

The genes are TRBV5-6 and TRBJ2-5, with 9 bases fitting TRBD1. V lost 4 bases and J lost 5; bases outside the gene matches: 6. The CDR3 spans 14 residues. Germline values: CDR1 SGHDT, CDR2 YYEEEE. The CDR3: CASSTGTGPETQYF. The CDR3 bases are TGTGCCAGCAGCACCGGGACAGGGCCGGAGACCCAGTACTTC.

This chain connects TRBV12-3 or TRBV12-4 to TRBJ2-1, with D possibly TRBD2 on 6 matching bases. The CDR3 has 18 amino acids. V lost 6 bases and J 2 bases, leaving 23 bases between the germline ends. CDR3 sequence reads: CASSSVGTLTAPYNEQFF. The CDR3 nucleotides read TGTGCCAGCAGCAGCGTCGGGACTCTAACGGCCCCCTACAATGAGCAGTTCTTC.

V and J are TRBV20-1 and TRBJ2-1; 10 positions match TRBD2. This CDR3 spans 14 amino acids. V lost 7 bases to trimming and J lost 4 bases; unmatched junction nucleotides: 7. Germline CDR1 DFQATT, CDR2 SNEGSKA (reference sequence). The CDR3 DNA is TGCAGTGTCCCAGCGGGGGGGTCTTACAATGAGCAGTTCTTC. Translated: CSVPAGGSYNEQFF.

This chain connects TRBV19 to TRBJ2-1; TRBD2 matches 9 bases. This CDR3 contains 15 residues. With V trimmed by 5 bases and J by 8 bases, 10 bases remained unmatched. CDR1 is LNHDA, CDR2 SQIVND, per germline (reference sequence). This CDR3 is CASSAAREGRDEQFF. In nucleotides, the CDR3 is TGTGCCAGTAGTGCCGCGCGGGAGGGCCGGGATGAGCAGTTCTTC.

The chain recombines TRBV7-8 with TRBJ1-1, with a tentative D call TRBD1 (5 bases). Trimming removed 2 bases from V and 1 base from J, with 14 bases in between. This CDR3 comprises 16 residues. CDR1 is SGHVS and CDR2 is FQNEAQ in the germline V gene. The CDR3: CASSLLGAGGNTEAFF. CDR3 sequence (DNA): TGTGCCAGCAGCTTATTGGGAGCTGGGGGGAACACTGAAGCTTTCTTT.

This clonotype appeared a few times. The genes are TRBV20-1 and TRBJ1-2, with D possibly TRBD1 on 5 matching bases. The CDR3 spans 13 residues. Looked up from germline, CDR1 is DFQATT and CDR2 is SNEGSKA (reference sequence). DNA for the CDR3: TGCACCGGTCAACCCAGGGTCGACTATGGCTACACCTTC. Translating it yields CTGQPRVDYGYTF.

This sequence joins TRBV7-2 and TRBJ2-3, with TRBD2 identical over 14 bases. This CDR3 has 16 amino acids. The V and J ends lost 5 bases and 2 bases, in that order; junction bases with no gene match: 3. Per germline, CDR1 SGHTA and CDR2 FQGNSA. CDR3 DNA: TGTGCCAGCAGCGCGGGACTAGCGGGGGTCACAGATACGCAGTATTTT. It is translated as CASSAGLAGVTDTQYF. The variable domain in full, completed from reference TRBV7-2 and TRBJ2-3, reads GAGVSQSPSNKVTEKGKDVELRCDPISGHTALYWYRQSLGQGLEFLIYFQGNSAPDKSGLPSDRFSAERTGGSVSTLTIQRTQQEDSAVYLCASSAGLAGVTDTQYFGPGTRLTVL.

The CDR3 here is CASSATGFGRVTQYF. The DNA for the CDR3 is TGTGCCAGCAGCGCCACAGGATTCGGGAGGGTAACCCAGTACTTC. This rearrangement joins TRBV9 to TRBJ2-5, with TRBD2 matching over 8 bases. This CDR3 has 15 amino acids. Germline CDR1 reads SGDLS; CDR2 reads YYNGEE. J was trimmed by 8 bases and V by 3 bases; bases with no gene match: 12.

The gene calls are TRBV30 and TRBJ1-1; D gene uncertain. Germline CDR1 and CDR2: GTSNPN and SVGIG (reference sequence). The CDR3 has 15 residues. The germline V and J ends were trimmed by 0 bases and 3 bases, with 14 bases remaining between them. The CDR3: CAWSVRLGRHTEAFF. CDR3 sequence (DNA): TGTGCCTGGAGTGTACGACTGGGTAGGCACACTGAAGCTTTCTTT.

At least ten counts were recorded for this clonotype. CDR3 coding DNA: TGTGCCAGCAGCTCCATGGGGGGAGGCACAGATACGCAGTATTTT. Protein sequence: CASSSMGGGTDTQYF. J is TRBJ2-3 and V is TRBV7-8; TRBD2 is a possible D gene (6 bases). V lost 4 bases, J lost 1 base, and 12 bases lay in between. Germline CDR1 is SGHVS and CDR2 is FQNEAQ. This CDR3 comprises 15 residues.

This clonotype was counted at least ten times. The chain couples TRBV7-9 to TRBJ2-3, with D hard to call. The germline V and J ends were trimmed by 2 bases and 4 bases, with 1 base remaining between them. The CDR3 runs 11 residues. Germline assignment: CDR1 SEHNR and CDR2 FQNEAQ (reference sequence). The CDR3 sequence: CASSLPDTQYF. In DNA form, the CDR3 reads TGTGCCAGCAGCTTACCAGATACGCAGTATTTT.

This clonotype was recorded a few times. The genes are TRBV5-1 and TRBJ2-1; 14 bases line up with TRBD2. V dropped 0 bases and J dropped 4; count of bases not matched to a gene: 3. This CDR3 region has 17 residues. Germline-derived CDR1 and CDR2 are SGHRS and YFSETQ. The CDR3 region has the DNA TGCGCCAGCAGCTTGGGACTAGCGGGGGGGCTATACAATGAGCAGTTCTTC. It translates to CASSLGLAGGLYNEQFF. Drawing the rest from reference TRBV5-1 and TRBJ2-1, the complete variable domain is KAGVTQTPRYLIKTRGQQVTLSCSPISGHRSVSWYQQTPGQGLQFLFEYFSETQRNKGNFPGRFSGRQFSNSRSEMNVSTLELGDSALYLCASSLGLAGGLYNEQFFGPGTRLTVL.

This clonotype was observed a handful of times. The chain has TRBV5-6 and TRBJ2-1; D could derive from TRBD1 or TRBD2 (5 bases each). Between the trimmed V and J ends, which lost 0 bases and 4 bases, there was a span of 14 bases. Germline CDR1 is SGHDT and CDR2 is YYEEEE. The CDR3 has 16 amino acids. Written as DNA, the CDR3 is TGTGCCAGCAGCTTGGCGTGGGGGTCTTATTACAATGAGCAGTTCTTC. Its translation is CASSLAWGSYYNEQFF. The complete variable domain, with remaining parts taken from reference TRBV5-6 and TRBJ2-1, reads DAGVTQSPTHLIKTRGQQVTLRCSPKSGHDTVSWYQQALGQGPQFIFQYYEEEERQRGNFPDRFSGHQFPNYSSELNVNALLLGDSALYLCASSLAWGSYYNEQFFGPGTRLTVL.

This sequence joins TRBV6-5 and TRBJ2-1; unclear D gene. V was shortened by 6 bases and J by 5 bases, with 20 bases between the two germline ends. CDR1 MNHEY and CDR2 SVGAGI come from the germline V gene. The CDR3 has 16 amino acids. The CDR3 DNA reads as TGTGCCAGCAGACCCTTCCCGTCGTGGGCGGACAATGAGCAGTTCTTC. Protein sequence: CASRPFPSWADNEQFF.

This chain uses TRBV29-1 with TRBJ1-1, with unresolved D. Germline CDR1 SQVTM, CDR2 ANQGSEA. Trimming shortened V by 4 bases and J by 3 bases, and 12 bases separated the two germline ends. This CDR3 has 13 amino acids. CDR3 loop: CSVAPSLYTEAFF. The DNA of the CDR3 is TGCAGCGTTGCCCCATCTCTCTACACTGAAGCTTTCTTT.

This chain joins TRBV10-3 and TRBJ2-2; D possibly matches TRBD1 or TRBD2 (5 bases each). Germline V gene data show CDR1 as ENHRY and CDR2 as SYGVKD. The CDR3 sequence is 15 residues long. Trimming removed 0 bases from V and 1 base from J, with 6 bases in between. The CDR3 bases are TGTGCCATCAGTGAGTCGGGGGAGAACACCGGGGAGCTGTTTTTT. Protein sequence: CAISESGENTGELFF.